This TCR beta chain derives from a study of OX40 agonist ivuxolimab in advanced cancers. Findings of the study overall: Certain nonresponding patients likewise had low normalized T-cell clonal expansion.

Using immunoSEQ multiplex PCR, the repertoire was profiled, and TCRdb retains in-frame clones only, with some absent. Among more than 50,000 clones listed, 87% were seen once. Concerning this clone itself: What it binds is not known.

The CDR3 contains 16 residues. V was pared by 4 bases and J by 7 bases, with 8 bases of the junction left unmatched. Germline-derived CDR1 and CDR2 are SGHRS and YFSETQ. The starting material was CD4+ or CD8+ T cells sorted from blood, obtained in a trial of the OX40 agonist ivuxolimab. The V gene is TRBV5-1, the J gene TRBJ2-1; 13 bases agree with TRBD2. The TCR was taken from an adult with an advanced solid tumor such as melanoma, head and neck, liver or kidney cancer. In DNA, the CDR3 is TGCGCCAGCAGCACCCTACTAGCGGGGGGGCGGAATGAGCAGTTCTTC. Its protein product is CASSTLLAGGRNEQFF.